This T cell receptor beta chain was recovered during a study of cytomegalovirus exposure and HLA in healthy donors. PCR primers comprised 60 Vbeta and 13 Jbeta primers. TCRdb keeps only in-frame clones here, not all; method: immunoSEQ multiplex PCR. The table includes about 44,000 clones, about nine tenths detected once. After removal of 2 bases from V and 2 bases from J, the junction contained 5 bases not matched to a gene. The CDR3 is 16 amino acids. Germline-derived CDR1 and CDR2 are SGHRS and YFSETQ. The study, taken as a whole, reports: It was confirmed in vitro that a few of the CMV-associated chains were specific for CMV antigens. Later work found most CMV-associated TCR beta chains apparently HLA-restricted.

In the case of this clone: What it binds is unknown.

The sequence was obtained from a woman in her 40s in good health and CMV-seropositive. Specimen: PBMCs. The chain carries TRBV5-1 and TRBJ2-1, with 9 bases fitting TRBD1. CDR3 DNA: TGCGCCAGCAGCTTATCCGGGACAGGGACCTACAATGAGCAGTTCTTC. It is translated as CASSLSGTGTYNEQFF.